The count of the clone carrying this T cell receptor beta chain is one. This CDR3 has 13 amino acids. Germline CDR1 reads GTSNPN; CDR2 reads SVGIG (reference sequence). V dropped 3 bases and J dropped 5 bases, with 13 bases sitting between them. Symptom resolution, clearance, or two negative PCRs marked the recovered donors of Cohort 3. These data originate in a study of blood T cell repertoires in COVID-19. Looking at the study overall: In each case, the material was cDNA or gDNA derived from T cells, B-cell-depleted T cells, or PBMCs.

Original processing methods: Amplification of reference gene primers provided the estimated nucleated cell counts. Some clones are missing from TCRdb's copy, which holds only in-frame ones; the method was immunoSEQ multiplex PCR. D and trimming were read from the DNA, whereas the V and J calls and clone size are those reported in that table. The sample contains around 200,000 clones, around 85% of which appear only once. The sample comprised PBMCs or T cells enriched from blood (not recorded which). This chain uses TRBV30 with TRBJ2-5; the D is unclear. The TCR originated in a man aged 35 to 55 who had recovered from COVID-19. The CDR3 DNA sequence: TGTGCCTGGAGCACCGGAGTCGTCGAGACCCAGTACTTC. Residues: CAWSTGVVETQYF.